The 21 T cell receptor beta chains below were found in one sample sequenced in a study of T cell repertoires in aging, cancer and after chemotherapy. Rearranged V-D-J TRB sequences were amplified with a mixed TRB-A/B primer pool. Via MiXCR, TCRdb re-called the multiplex PCR reads, giving one row per CDR3 protein. The sample yields about 9,800 distinct CDR3 sequences, 37% seen once. The template was genomic DNA from peripheral blood, not RNA. The sequenced sample was blood. These receptors were obtained from a human donor in good health.

This clonotype came up a few times. The chain joins TRBV18 to TRBJ2-5; D gene unclear. The germline V gene encodes CDR1 KGHSH and CDR2 LQKENI. The length of the CDR3 is 13 residues. With 0 bases removed from V and 5 bases from J, the gap between germline ends came to 7 bases. The chain's CDR3 is CASSPPSGETQYF. In DNA form, the CDR3 reads TGTGCCAGCTCACCACCGAGTGGTGAGACCCAGTACTTC.

This chain connects TRBV6-5 to TRBJ2-7; TRBD2 agrees at 10 bases. The V segment lost 5 bases and the J segment 4 bases; nucleotides outside the gene matches: 2. The CDR3 extends over 13 amino acids. Germline lookup yields CDR1 MNHEY and CDR2 SVGAGI. In DNA form, the CDR3 reads TGTGCCAGCAGTAAGCGGGAGGGATACGAGCAGTACTTC. Protein: CASSKREGYEQYF.

This clonotype was seen more than once but under ten times. V is TRBV13 and J is TRBJ2-3; maybe TRBD1 (6 bases). V was trimmed by 5 bases and J by 6 bases, leaving 30 bases between them. CDR1 and CDR2 from the germline V gene are PRHDT and FYEKMQ (reference sequence). CDR3 length equals 19 residues. For the CDR3, the DNA is TGTGCCAGCAGCGGAGAGGACAGACGGGACCGAACCGGGCAGGATACGCAGTATTTT. This sequence encodes CASSGEDRRDRTGQDTQYF.

The rearrangement joins TRBV6-5 to TRBJ1-6, with 9 bases aligning to TRBD1. Germline V gene data show CDR1 as MNHEY and CDR2 as SVGAGI. J lost 10 bases, V lost 6 bases, and 10 bases had no gene match. The length of the CDR3 is 15 residues. CDR3 DNA sequence: TGTGCCAGCAGCCCCGGGACAGGGAACCTCTCACCCCTCCACTTT. Translated: CASSPGTGNLSPLHF.

This clonotype is termed medium-sized. J is TRBJ2-1 and V is TRBV10-3; the D is unclear. Per germline, CDR1 ENHRY and CDR2 SYGVKD. Trimming took off 4 bases at V and 1 base at J, with 8 bases between the two ends. This CDR3 is 14 amino acids long. CDR3 nucleotide sequence: TGTGCCATCAGTGGAGGTGTGTCCTACAATGAGCAGTTCTTC. It codes for CAISGGVSYNEQFF.

This clonotype was observed a handful of times. The gene calls are TRBV5-6 and TRBJ1-1, with 8 positions matching TRBD1. The CDR3 consists of 15 residues. The ends lost 2 bases at V and 4 bases at J; junction bases unmatched: 7. CDR1 and CDR2 from the germline V gene are SGHDT and YYEEEE. As DNA, the CDR3 is TGTGCCAGCAGCTTTGCAGGGGGCACGAGCACTGAAGCTTTCTTT. Its translation: CASSFAGGTSTEAFF.

This clonotype is deemed medium-sized. The gene calls are TRBV29-1 and TRBJ1-1; D uncertain. Germline V CDR1 and CDR2: SQVTM, ANQGSEA. With 7 bases removed from V and 5 bases from J, the gap between germline ends came to 14 bases. The CDR3 totals 12 residues. The CDR3 here is CSADQAGTEAFF. The CDR3 region has the DNA TGCAGCGCCGACCAGGCTGGGACTGAAGCTTTCTTT.

Sample share makes this clonotype medium-sized. The V gene is TRBV6-5, the J gene TRBJ2-3; unclear D gene. V lost 5 bases to trimming and J lost 1 base, with 13 bases between them. This CDR3 spans 15 amino acids. CDR1 is MNHEY, CDR2 SVGAGI, per germline. The CDR3 nucleotides are TGTGCCAGCAGTGATCAGTCGCGCGGCACAGATACGCAGTATTTT. Translation: CASSDQSRGTDTQYF.

This chain connects TRBV27 to TRBJ1-6, with TRBD1 as a possible D gene (5 bases). In germline, CDR1 is MNHEY, CDR2 SMNVEV (reference sequence). This CDR3 contains 15 residues. V was shortened by 0 bases and J by 8 bases, with 11 bases between the two germline ends. The CDR3 DNA reads TGTGCCAGCAGTTTATCGATGGGGGGGGATTCACCCCTCCACTTT. Its protein product is CASSLSMGGDSPLHF.

The chain joins TRBV13 to TRBJ2-1, with a weak D call TRBD2 (5 bases). Germline assignment: CDR1 PRHDT and CDR2 FYEKMQ (reference sequence). Trimming left V 3 bases short and J 4 bases short, with 10 bases between. The CDR3 covers 14 residues. CDR3 DNA sequence: TGTGCCAGCAGCTTGGGTAGCGTTTACAATGAGCAGTTCTTC. It yields the protein CASSLGSVYNEQFF.

The chain is built from TRBV5-6 and TRBJ1-1; 7 nucleotides align to TRBD1. V was pared by 4 bases and J by 1 base, with 7 bases of the junction left unmatched. The CDR3 spans 15 residues. Germline assignment: CDR1 SGHDT and CDR2 YYEEEE. Written as DNA, the CDR3 is TGTGCCAGCAGCCTACAGGGGCGAGGGAACACTGAAGCTTTCTTT. Its translation: CASSLQGRGNTEAFF.

This clonotype was observed a few times. The gene calls are TRBV5-4 and TRBJ2-3; possibly TRBD1 for D (5 bases). The V end lost 0 bases, the J end lost 3 bases, and 8 bases lay between the germline ends. Looked up from germline, CDR1 is SGHNT and CDR2 is YYREEE (reference sequence). This CDR3 has 14 amino acids. The CDR3, as DNA: TGTGCCAGCAGCTTGGAGGGGTTAACAGATACGCAGTATTTT. Translated: CASSLEGLTDTQYF.

The gene calls are TRBV6-1 and TRBJ1-5, with unresolved D. The CDR3 has 13 residues. Germline CDR1 is MNHNS and CDR2 is SASEGT. Trimming took off 2 bases at V and 11 bases at J, with 13 bases between the two ends. The CDR3 coding sequence is TGTGCCAGCAGTGAACAGTGGGGAGCGGCCCAGCATTTT. Amino acid sequence: CASSEQWGAAQHF.

The chain combines TRBV6-1 with TRBJ2-3, with D maybe TRBD2 (5 bases). The CDR3 is 14 amino acids. CDR1 and CDR2 from the germline V gene are MNHNS and SASEGT. The germline V and J ends were trimmed by 11 bases and 2 bases, with 17 bases remaining between them. CDR3 sequence (DNA): TGTGCCTGCTTACTAGAATTCTCCACAGATACGCAGTATTTT. It codes for CACLLEFSTDTQYF.

The sample holds a few counts of this clonotype. The chain combines TRBV6-5 with TRBJ2-1; 9 nucleotides agree with TRBD1. J gave up 6 bases and V 2 bases, and 5 bases lay outside the gene matches. Germline V gene lookup returns CDR1 MNHEY and CDR2 SVGAGI. The CDR3 has 15 residues. This chain's CDR3 is CASSYGGTGFNEQFF. CDR3 DNA sequence: TGTGCCAGCAGTTACGGAGGGACAGGGTTCAATGAGCAGTTCTTC.

This clonotype is medium-sized within its sample. The V call is TRBV27, the J call TRBJ2-7, with D maybe TRBD2 (6 bases). Germline lookup yields CDR1 MNHEY and CDR2 SMNVEV (reference sequence). The CDR3 consists of 15 residues. Trimming pared 0 bases from V and 4 bases from J, leaving 13 bases between. The CDR3 sequence: CASSLSGLRGYEQYF. The CDR3 DNA is TGTGCCAGCAGTTTATCGGGCCTTCGGGGGTACGAGCAGTACTTC.

This clonotype is medium-sized (0.01 to 0.1%) within its sample. The chain joins TRBV18 to TRBJ2-2; D may be TRBD2 (5 bases). V was cut by 3 bases and J by 2 bases, with 10 bases left in between. CDR3 length: 15 residues. Germline CDR1 reads KGHSH; CDR2 reads LQKENI. The CDR3 DNA reads TGTGCCAGCTCACCCCGCAGCGGTAACACCGGGGAGCTGTTTTTT. It translates to CASSPRSGNTGELFF. The whole variable domain, filled in from reference TRBV18 and TRBJ2-2, reads NAGVMQNPRHLVRRRGQEARLRCSPMKGHSHVYWYRQLPEEGLKFMVYLQKENIIDESGMPKERFSAEFPKEGPSILRIQQVVRGDSAAYFCASSPRSGNTGELFFGEGSRLTVL.

This clonotype is deemed medium-sized. The gene calls are TRBV19 and TRBJ2-3; 7 bases map to TRBD1. With 5 bases clipped from V and 0 bases from J, the junction kept 2 bases outside the gene matches. Germline V gives CDR1 LNHDA, CDR2 SQIVND (reference sequence). This CDR3 has 14 amino acids. CDR3 amino acids: CASSWGQSTDTQYF. DNA of the CDR3: TGTGCCAGTAGTTGGGGACAGAGCACAGATACGCAGTATTTT.

The chain couples TRBV6-2 or TRBV6-3 to TRBJ2-5; TRBD2 matches 11 bases. The CDR3 sequence is 16 residues long. The ends lost 6 bases at V and 4 bases at J; junction bases unmatched: 10. Per germline, CDR1 MNHEY and CDR2 SVGEGT. CDR3 residues: CASSYISGRAGETQYF. In nucleotides, the CDR3 is TGTGCCAGCAGCTACATTAGCGGGAGGGCCGGAGAGACCCAGTACTTC.

The chain uses TRBV6-6 and TRBJ2-7; D is perhaps TRBD2 (5 bases). This CDR3 contains 14 residues. V lost 6 bases and J 0 bases, leaving 12 bases between the germline ends. Germline lookup yields CDR1 MNHNY and CDR2 SVGAGI (reference sequence). The CDR3 loop reads CASREGTLSYEQYF. The CDR3 DNA is TGTGCCAGCAGAGAGGGAACCCTCTCCTACGAGCAGTACTTC.

The rearrangement links TRBV18 to TRBJ2-5; 13 nucleotides line up with TRBD2. The V and J ends lost 2 bases and 1 base, in that order; junction bases with no gene match: 13. The CDR3 loop spans 20 amino acids. Germline CDR1 reads KGHSH; CDR2 reads LQKENI. In DNA form, the CDR3 reads TGTGCCAGCTCACCAAAACTCGGACTAGCGGGAGTACGCCCCCAAGAGACCCAGTACTTC. As protein: CASSPKLGLAGVRPQETQYF.